The 32 T cell receptor beta chains below were found in one sample sequenced in a study of OX40 agonist ivuxolimab in advanced cancers. The table came from immunoSEQ multiplex PCR; TCRdb's copy has only in-frame clones and leaves some out. The table lists fewer than 80,000 clones, approximately 85% of them singletons, with approximately 5% in the top ten. Sequencing was performed on CD4+ or CD8+ T cells sorted from blood, taken in a trial of the OX40 agonist ivuxolimab. These receptor sequences come from an adult with an advanced solid tumor such as melanoma, head and neck, liver or kidney cancer.

The chain combines TRBV4-2 with TRBJ2-7; tentatively, D is TRBD2 (5 bases). The V gene's germline CDR1 is LGHNA and CDR2 YNFKEQ. The CDR3 totals 16 residues. Trimming took off 1 base at V and 1 base at J, with 14 bases between the two ends. CDR3 residues: CASSQGPGEPSYEQYF. The CDR3 DNA is TGTGCCAGCAGCCAAGGACCCGGGGAACCTTCCTACGAGCAGTACTTC.

This chain connects TRBV7-9 to TRBJ2-7, with TRBD2 matching 12 bases. CDR3 length: 18 residues. Trimming cost V 5 bases and J 0 bases; bases outside gene matches: 11. CDR1 and CDR2 (germline): SEHNR, FQNEAQ (reference sequence). Here the CDR3 reads CASSPKGGLAGSSYEQYF. CDR3 DNA sequence: TGTGCCAGCAGCCCAAAGGGGGGACTAGCGGGTAGCTCCTACGAGCAGTACTTC. The complete variable domain, with remaining parts taken from reference TRBV7-9 and TRBJ2-7, reads DTGVSQNPRHKITKRGQNVTFRCDPISEHNRLYWYRQTLGQGPEFLTYFQNEAQLEKSRLLSDRFSAERPKGSFSTLEIQRTEQGDSAMYLCASSPKGGLAGSSYEQYFGPGTRLTVT.

The gene calls are TRBV7-2 and TRBJ2-1; 9 bases line up with TRBD1. The CDR3 spans 15 residues. Germline V gene sequence: CDR1 SGHTA, CDR2 FQGNSA. Trimming cost V 6 bases and J 0 bases; bases outside gene matches: 3. CDR3 in DNA: TGTGCCAGCAGTAGGACAGGGGACTCCTACAATGAGCAGTTCTTC. This encodes CASSRTGDSYNEQFF.

The V and J genes are TRBV5-1 and TRBJ2-2; D not certain. Germline assignment: CDR1 SGHRS and CDR2 YFSETQ. The CDR3 has 13 residues. Trimming took off 0 bases at V and 7 bases at J, with 7 bases between the two ends. The CDR3 here is CASSLDRHGELFF. CDR3 coding DNA: TGCGCCAGCAGCTTGGACCGGCACGGGGAGCTGTTTTTT. The complete variable domain, with remaining parts taken from reference TRBV5-1 and TRBJ2-2, reads KAGVTQTPRYLIKTRGQQVTLSCSPISGHRSVSWYQQTPGQGLQFLFEYFSETQRNKGNFPGRFSGRQFSNSRSEMNVSTLELGDSALYLCASSLDRHGELFFGEGSRLTVL.

This chain joins TRBV7-9 and TRBJ1-4; TRBD1 aligns across 7 bases. V lost 0 bases to trimming and J lost 1 base; unmatched junction nucleotides: 8. This CDR3 comprises 18 residues. Germline V CDR1 and CDR2: SEHNR, FQNEAQ (reference sequence). The CDR3 DNA reads as TGTGCCAGCAGCTTAGCTCCGGGACAGACATTAACTAATGAAAAACTGTTTTTT. It translates to CASSLAPGQTLTNEKLFF. Full variable domain (rest looked up from reference TRBV7-9 and TRBJ1-4): DTGVSQNPRHKITKRGQNVTFRCDPISEHNRLYWYRQTLGQGPEFLTYFQNEAQLEKSRLLSDRFSAERPKGSFSTLEIQRTEQGDSAMYLCASSLAPGQTLTNEKLFFGSGTQLSVL.

This clone appeared a few times. The genes are TRBV7-9 and TRBJ1-1; D may be TRBD1 (5 bases). V lost 3 bases and J 4 bases, leaving 21 bases between the germline ends. The germline V gene has CDR1 SEHNR and CDR2 FQNEAQ (reference sequence). This CDR3 is built from 17 residues. CDR3 DNA sequence: TGTGCCAGCAGCTTGCGGTCGGCCGATGTCGGGGGCACTGAAGCTTTCTTT. This codes for CASSLRSADVGGTEAFF. Using reference TRBV7-9 and TRBJ1-1 for the parts outside the CDR3, the full variable domain is DTGVSQNPRHKITKRGQNVTFRCDPISEHNRLYWYRQTLGQGPEFLTYFQNEAQLEKSRLLSDRFSAERPKGSFSTLEIQRTEQGDSAMYLCASSLRSADVGGTEAFFGQGTRLTVV.

J is TRBJ1-4 and V is TRBV12-5; 7 bases line up with TRBD1. The CDR3 runs to 15 residues. V was pared by 5 bases and J by 1 base, with 4 bases of the junction left unmatched. Germline V gives CDR1 LGHNT, CDR2 FRNRAP. The CDR3 nucleotides read TGTGCTAGTGGTATAGGGGGCAGAACTAATGAAAAACTGTTTTTT. As protein: CASGIGGRTNEKLFF.

The chain carries TRBV19 and TRBJ2-3; 15 bases fit TRBD2. The CDR3 is made up of 18 amino acids. Germline lookup yields CDR1 LNHDA and CDR2 SQIVND (reference sequence). J was trimmed by 1 base and V by 8 bases; bases with no gene match: 10. The CDR3 bases are TGTGCCAGTCAGAGGACTAGCGGGAGGGCACTTGGCACAGATACGCAGTATTTT. It yields the protein CASQRTSGRALGTDTQYF.

The chain combines TRBV14 with TRBJ2-3, with D perhaps TRBD2 (6 bases). Trimming removed 4 bases at V and 10 bases at J, with 9 bases between. The CDR3 length is 11 residues. Germline V lookup: CDR1 SGHDN, CDR2 FVKESK. CDR3 nucleotide sequence: TGTGCCAGCAGCCCGGGGGTTGCGCAGTATTTT. Encoded protein: CASSPGVAQYF.

This chain joins TRBV5-1 and TRBJ2-3; D is perhaps TRBD2 (6 bases). The CDR3 has 15 residues. Germline CDR1 and CDR2: SGHRS and YFSETQ. Deletions cut 4 bases from V and 3 bases from J, with 15 bases between. Here the CDR3 reads CASSPGDHRTDTQYF. Here the CDR3 DNA reads TGCGCCAGCAGCCCGGGGGACCATAGAACAGATACGCAGTATTTT.

This clone was picked up one time. J is TRBJ1-1 and V is TRBV5-1, with 7 bases that match TRBD1. CDR3 length: 15 amino acids. Germline CDR1 is SGHRS and CDR2 is YFSETQ. The ends lost 3 bases at V and 0 bases at J; junction bases unmatched: 5. CDR3 in amino acids: CASSSGQLMNTEAFF. The CDR3 coding sequence is TGCGCCAGCAGCTCGGGACAGCTTATGAACACTGAAGCTTTCTTT.

The count of this clone is one. J is TRBJ1-5 and V is TRBV6-6; D is uncertain. The CDR3 contains 15 residues. Germline V gives CDR1 MNHNY, CDR2 SVGAGI (reference sequence). V lost 6 bases and J lost 7, with 19 bases in between. The CDR3 bases are TGTGCCAGCAGCCCCGATACCTGGCCCCCCCAGCCCCAGCATTTT. This encodes CASSPDTWPPQPQHF.

The chain carries TRBV4-3 and TRBJ1-1; no definite D call. This CDR3 spans 13 amino acids. CDR1 is LGHNA and CDR2 is YSLEER in the germline V gene. V shed 4 bases and J shed 3 bases, with 9 bases lying between them. This CDR3 reads CASSPQEDTEAFF. The DNA for the CDR3 is TGCGCCAGCAGCCCTCAAGAGGACACTGAAGCTTTCTTT.

The chain recombines TRBV5-8 with TRBJ2-1; the match to TRBD2 covers 7 bases. V was pared by 1 base and J by 1 base, with 5 bases of the junction left unmatched. CDR1 is SGHTS and CDR2 is YDEGEE in the germline V gene. The CDR3 has 16 amino acids. CDR3 region: CASSLYAGVSYNEQFF. In DNA form, the CDR3 reads TGTGCCAGCAGCTTGTATGCGGGGGTATCCTACAATGAGCAGTTCTTC.

CDR3 region: CASSFQETQYF. The CDR3 DNA sequence: TGCGCCAGCAGCTTCCAAGAGACCCAGTACTTC. The chain has TRBV5-1 and TRBJ2-5; D remains unclear. The CDR3 contains 11 residues. Trimming removed 2 bases at V and 1 base at J, with 0 bases between. CDR1 is SGHRS and CDR2 is YFSETQ in the germline V gene.

The rearrangement joins TRBV4-3 to TRBJ1-3, with D unclear. Germline CDR1 reads LGHNA; CDR2 reads YSLEER. This CDR3 has 16 residues. V was shortened by 1 base and J by 8 bases, with 18 bases between the two germline ends. The CDR3 here is CASSQGRERRIDTIYF. For the CDR3, the DNA is TGCGCCAGCAGCCAAGGCCGGGAAAGGAGAATCGACACCATATATTTT.

The V gene is TRBV7-2, the J gene TRBJ1-3, with a weak D call TRBD1 (5 bases). This CDR3 has 16 residues. CDR1 and CDR2 (germline): SGHTA, FQGNSA. V was pared by 3 bases and J by 4 bases, with 16 bases between. CDR3 coding DNA: TGTGCCAGCAGCTTTCGACTTCAGGGTGCCGGAAACACCATATATTTT. Its translation: CASSFRLQGAGNTIYF.

Regarding this clone: Other nucleotide sequences in the sample specify the same CDR3. V usage is TRBV7-2 and J usage is TRBJ2-2; D not resolved. This CDR3 has 12 residues. V was cut by 2 bases and J by 2 bases, with 0 bases left in between. The germline gives CDR1 SGHTA, CDR2 FQGNSA. In DNA form, the CDR3 reads TGTGCCAGCAGCTTAAACACCGGGGAGCTGTTTTTT. Translated: CASSLNTGELFF.

The CDR3 DNA reads as TGCGCCAGCAGTCGGGACCCCGGGGGGACAGATACGCAGTATTTT. Its translation: CASSRDPGGTDTQYF. The rearrangement uses TRBV5-1 and TRBJ2-3; 7 bases match TRBD2. Trimming took 5 bases from V and 3 from J; bases not matched to a gene: 9. Germline lookup yields CDR1 SGHRS and CDR2 YFSETQ. The CDR3 length is 15 residues.

The chain links TRBV19 to TRBJ2-7; D perhaps matches TRBD2 (5 bases). The CDR3 covers 15 residues. CDR1 LNHDA and CDR2 SQIVND come from the germline V gene (reference sequence). V was pared by 3 bases and J by 2 bases, with 14 bases between. CDR3 DNA sequence: TGTGCCAGTAGTATCCGCGGACTGGCCCCCTACGAGCAGTACTTC. Its translation is CASSIRGLAPYEQYF.

V is TRBV7-3 and J is TRBJ2-7; 8 nucleotides align to TRBD2. This CDR3 is 14 amino acids long. The V gene end was trimmed by 5 bases and the J gene end by 4 bases; junction bases not matched to a gene: 7. Germline assignment: CDR1 SGHTA and CDR2 FQGTGA. In DNA form, the CDR3 reads TGTGCCAGCAGCCCCAGCGGGAGTAGTTACGAGCAGTACTTC. Protein product: CASSPSGSSYEQYF.

The genes are TRBV9 and TRBJ2-1; 13 nucleotides line up with TRBD2. Germline lookup yields CDR1 SGDLS and CDR2 YYNGEE. After removal of 4 bases from V and 8 bases from J, the junction contained 6 bases not matched to a gene. The length of the CDR3 is 15 residues. The CDR3 DNA reads as TGTGCCAGCAGCTCTAGGACTAGCGGGAGCGATGAGCAGTTCTTC. Translated: CASSSRTSGSDEQFF.

The chain couples TRBV6-6 to TRBJ1-2, with TRBD1 identical over 7 bases. The CDR3 loop spans 15 amino acids. CDR1 and CDR2 (germline): MNHNY, SVGAGI (reference sequence). Losses at the gene ends were 4 bases for V and 1 base for J; bases not matched to a gene: 6. This chain's CDR3 is CASSSKPGGNYGYTF. The CDR3 bases are TGTGCCAGCAGTTCCAAACCAGGGGGTAACTATGGCTACACCTTC.

This clone has a handful of counts. The chain combines TRBV2 with TRBJ2-3; 10 bases fit TRBD2. Looked up from germline, CDR1 is SNHLY and CDR2 is FYNNEI. V dropped 8 bases and J dropped 0; count of bases not matched to a gene: 5. This CDR3 has 15 residues. CDR3 amino acids: CASQLAGRSTDTQYF. In nucleotides, the CDR3 is TGTGCCAGCCAACTAGCGGGGAGGAGCACAGATACGCAGTATTTT.

CDR3 DNA sequence: TGTGCCAGCAGGATACAGGGCGGGGGCTGGGAGACCCAGTACTTC. This codes for CASRIQGGGWETQYF. The chain joins TRBV6-5 to TRBJ2-5; a possible D gene is TRBD2 (7 bases). In germline, CDR1 is MNHEY, CDR2 SVGAGI. The CDR3 extends over 15 amino acids. V dropped 6 bases and J dropped 5 bases, with 19 bases sitting between them.

The CDR3 is CASSPSTGGPYEQYF. The DNA for the CDR3 is TGTGCCAGCAGCCCCTCGACAGGGGGCCCCTACGAGCAGTACTTC. The chain is built from TRBV9 and TRBJ2-5; 10 positions match TRBD1. With the DNA end fitting TRBJ2-7 better, the J assignment may be wrong. CDR1 is SGDLS, CDR2 YYNGEE, per germline. This CDR3 has 15 amino acids.

CDR3 amino acids: CASSLAGLGGHEQFF. The CDR3 DNA sequence: TGTGCCAGCAGCTTAGCGGGACTAGGGGGACATGAGCAGTTCTTC. The gene calls are TRBV11-2 and TRBJ2-1; TRBD2 matches at 8 bases. The germline gives CDR1 SGHAT, CDR2 FQNNGV. The V segment lost 1 base and the J segment 8 bases; nucleotides outside the gene matches: 7. This CDR3 has 15 amino acids.

This clone appeared a single time. The V gene is TRBV6-5, the J gene TRBJ2-2; D gene ambiguous. The CDR3 sequence is 13 residues long. The V gene lost 0 bases and the J gene lost 4 bases, with 3 bases spanning the gap. Germline V gene data show CDR1 as MNHEY and CDR2 as SVGAGI. In DNA, the CDR3 is TGTGCCAGCAGTTACTCTAGCACCGGGGAGCTGTTTTTT. It yields the protein CASSYSSTGELFF.

This CDR3 is CASSQEGTGANYGYTF. The CDR3 DNA reads as TGCGCCAGCAGCCAAGAAGGGACAGGGGCCAACTATGGCTACACCTTC. V gene TRBV4-3 combines with J gene TRBJ1-2; TRBD1 agrees at 10 bases. Unmatched junction bases numbered 3, after V lost 0 bases and J lost 2 bases. Per germline, CDR1 LGHNA and CDR2 YSLEER. The CDR3 runs 16 residues.

The CDR3 sequence: CSAMRLGGYTF. CDR3 DNA sequence: TGCAGTGCTATGAGACTGGGCGGCTACACCTTC. This rearrangement joins TRBV20-1 to TRBJ1-2; D gene ambiguous. V was shortened by 4 bases and J by 8 bases, with 11 bases between the two germline ends. Germline V lookup: CDR1 DFQATT, CDR2 SNEGSKA (reference sequence). This CDR3 spans 11 amino acids.

The J gene is TRBJ2-1, the V gene TRBV15; 11 positions agree with TRBD2. Germline V gene sequence: CDR1 LNHNV, CDR2 YYDKDF (reference sequence). The CDR3 is 16 residues long. With V trimmed by 0 bases and J by 6 bases, 4 bases remained unmatched. The CDR3 DNA sequence: TGTGCCACCAGCAGAGAGGCCCTAGCGGGAGGCAATGAGCAGTTCTTC. Its protein is CATSREALAGGNEQFF.

The CDR3 DNA reads TGTGCCAGTAAGGAGGCCGGGAGCTCTGGGGCCAACGTCCTGACTTTC. Translation: CASKEAGSSGANVLTF. The chain couples TRBV19 to TRBJ2-6; a possible D gene is TRBD2 (6 bases). Germline V lookup: CDR1 LNHDA, CDR2 SQIVND (reference sequence). The V end lost 7 bases, the J end lost 0 bases, and 13 bases lay between the germline ends. The CDR3 is made up of 16 amino acids.